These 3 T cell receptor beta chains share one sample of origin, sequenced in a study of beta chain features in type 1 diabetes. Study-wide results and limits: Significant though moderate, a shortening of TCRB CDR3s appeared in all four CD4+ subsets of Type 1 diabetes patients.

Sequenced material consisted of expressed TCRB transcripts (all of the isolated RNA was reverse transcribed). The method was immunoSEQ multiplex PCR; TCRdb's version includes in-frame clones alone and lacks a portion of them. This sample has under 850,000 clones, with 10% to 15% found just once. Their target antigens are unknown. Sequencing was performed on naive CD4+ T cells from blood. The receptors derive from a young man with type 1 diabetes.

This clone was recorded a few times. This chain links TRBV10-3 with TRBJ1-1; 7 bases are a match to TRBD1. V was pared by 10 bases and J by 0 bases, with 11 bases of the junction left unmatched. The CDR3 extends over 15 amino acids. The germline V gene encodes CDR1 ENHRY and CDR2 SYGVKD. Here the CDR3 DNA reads TGTGCCACCACCCAGGGGGAACAGATGAACACTGAAGCTTTCTTT. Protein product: CATTQGEQMNTEAFF.

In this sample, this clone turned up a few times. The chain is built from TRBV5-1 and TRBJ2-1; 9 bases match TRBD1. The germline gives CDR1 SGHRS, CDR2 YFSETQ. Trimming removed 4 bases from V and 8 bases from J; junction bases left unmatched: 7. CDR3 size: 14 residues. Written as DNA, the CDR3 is TGCGCCAGCAGCAACGGACAGGGGCTCGATGAGCAGTTCTTC. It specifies CASSNGQGLDEQFF.

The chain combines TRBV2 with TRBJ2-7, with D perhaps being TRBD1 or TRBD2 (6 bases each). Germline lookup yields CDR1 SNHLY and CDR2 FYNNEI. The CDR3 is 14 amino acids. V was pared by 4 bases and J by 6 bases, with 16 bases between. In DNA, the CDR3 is TGTGCCAGCAGTGTAGTGGGGGGCCCGAGCGAGCAGTACTTC. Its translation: CASSVVGGPSEQYF.